The next 27 T cell receptor beta chains were all read from a single sample in a study of cytotoxic CD8 clonotypes in ibrutinib-treated CLL. Clones were read by immunoSEQ multiplex PCR, and TCRdb kept only the in-frame ones, dropping some. Among some 63,000 clones listed, approximately 90% were seen once. Sequencing was performed on PBMCs, taken after 12 months of ibrutinib treatment. The receptors were sampled from a human donor with chronic lymphocytic leukemia.

CDR3 nucleotide sequence: TGTGCCAGCAGCGGGGGACCTAACGATGAGCAGTTCTTC. Translation gives CASSGGPNDEQFF. V usage is TRBV9 and J usage is TRBJ2-1, with D possibly called TRBD1 or TRBD2 (5 bases each). Germline CDR1 is SGDLS and CDR2 is YYNGEE. V shed 3 bases and J shed 8 bases, with 12 bases lying between them. The CDR3 extends over 13 amino acids.

V is TRBV11-3 and J is TRBJ1-1, with unresolved D. Germline assignment: CDR1 SGHNT and CDR2 YENEEA. Trimming stripped 1 base from V and 4 bases from J, with 13 bases between. The CDR3 covers 15 residues. CDR3 sequence (DNA): TGTGCCAGCAGCTTAGTCCTTGCGCCGACCACTGAAGCTTTCTTT. Translating it yields CASSLVLAPTTEAFF.

V usage is TRBV6-6 and J usage is TRBJ2-1, with TRBD2 matching over 10 bases. Looked up from germline, CDR1 is MNHNY and CDR2 is SVGAGI (reference sequence). The CDR3 sequence is 15 residues long. J was trimmed by 6 bases and V by 0 bases; bases with no gene match: 2. CDR3 amino acids: CASSYSLAGGNEQFF. CDR3 DNA: TGTGCCAGCAGTTACTCGTTAGCGGGAGGCAATGAGCAGTTCTTC.

This clone was observed a handful of times. V and J are TRBV7-3 and TRBJ2-2; D is perhaps TRBD2 (5 bases). This CDR3 has 14 amino acids. CDR1 is SGHTA and CDR2 is FQGTGA in the germline V gene. Trimming pared 5 bases from V and 3 bases from J, leaving 10 bases between. This chain's CDR3 is CASSPTRDTGELFF. Here the CDR3 DNA reads TGTGCCAGCAGCCCAACTAGGGACACCGGGGAGCTGTTTTTT.

There are a few counts of this clone. This chain uses TRBV7-3 with TRBJ1-1; D perhaps matches TRBD1 (5 bases). Germline V gives CDR1 SGHTA, CDR2 FQGTGA. The CDR3 spans 13 residues. Trimming removed 5 bases from V and 1 base from J, with 8 bases in between. The CDR3 nucleotides are TGTGCCAGCAGCCTTCAGGGGAACACTGAAGCTTTCTTT. Its protein is CASSLQGNTEAFF.

This sequence joins TRBV25-1 and TRBJ1-3; D uncertain. CDR3 size: 14 residues. CDR1 MGHDK and CDR2 SYGVNS come from the germline V gene. V lost 2 bases to trimming and J lost 3 bases, with 8 bases between them. CDR3 loop: CASSEVGVGNTIYF. The CDR3 DNA is TGTGCCAGCAGTGAAGTCGGGGTTGGAAACACCATATATTTT. The whole variable domain, filled in from reference TRBV25-1 and TRBJ1-3, reads EADIYQTPRYLVIGTGKKITLECSQTMGHDKMYWYQQDPGMELHLIHYSYGVNSTEKGDLSSESTVSRIRTEHFPLTLESARPSHTSQYLCASSEVGVGNTIYFGEGSWLTVV.

The chain uses TRBV19 and TRBJ2-7; D is undetermined. Germline V lookup: CDR1 LNHDA, CDR2 SQIVND (reference sequence). V lost 9 bases and J 0 bases, leaving 9 bases between the germline ends. The CDR3 extends over 12 amino acids. CDR3 DNA: TGTGCCAGCTCAGCTCCCTCCTACGAGCAGTACTTC. As protein: CASSAPSYEQYF.

This chain joins TRBV5-5 and TRBJ2-2; no clear D. The CDR3 has 14 amino acids. Germline V gene sequence: CDR1 SGHKS, CDR2 YYEKEE (reference sequence). Trimming took 2 bases from V and 0 from J, leaving 5 bases between them. DNA of the CDR3: TGTGCCAGCAGCTTAAATCCGAACACCGGGGAGCTGTTTTTT. Its protein product is CASSLNPNTGELFF.

The chain links TRBV7-3 to TRBJ2-1, with 8 bases aligning to TRBD2. CDR1 is SGHTA, CDR2 FQGTGA, per germline. V lost 4 bases to trimming and J lost 0 bases; unmatched junction nucleotides: 11. The length of the CDR3 is 18 residues. CDR3 loop: CASSSLRTSRSSYNEQFF. The CDR3 bases are TGTGCCAGCAGCTCGCTCCGGACTAGCCGGAGCTCCTACAATGAGCAGTTCTTC.

V usage is TRBV5-1 and J usage is TRBJ2-7; D possibly matches TRBD1 or TRBD2 (5 bases each). CDR3 length: 17 amino acids. Between the trimmed V and J ends, which lost 0 bases and 3 bases, there was a span of 19 bases. Germline V gene lookup returns CDR1 SGHRS and CDR2 YFSETQ. CDR3 in amino acids: CASSLGSLALGDYEQYF. CDR3 DNA: TGCGCCAGCAGCTTGGGGTCCCTCGCCTTGGGGGACTACGAGCAGTACTTC.

The rearrangement joins TRBV15 to TRBJ2-5; 7 bases fit TRBD2. J lost 5 bases, V lost 1 base, and 4 bases had no gene match. From germline, CDR1 is LNHNV and CDR2 YYDKDF (reference sequence). The CDR3 contains 14 residues. CDR3 DNA: TGTGCCACCAGCAGAGGGCGGGAGCGGGAGACCCAGTACTTC. It specifies CATSRGRERETQYF. Drawing the rest from reference TRBV15 and TRBJ2-5, the complete variable domain is DAMVIQNPRYQVTQFGKPVTLSCSQTLNHNVMYWYQQKSSQAPKLLFHYYDKDFNNEADTPDNFQSRRPNTSFCFLDIRSPGLGDTAMYLCATSRGRERETQYFGPGTRLLVL.

This CDR3 is CASSPHSGQTKNIQYF. CDR3 bases: TGTGCCAGCAGTCCGCACAGCGGCCAGACCAAAAACATTCAGTACTTC. The V gene is TRBV6-4, the J gene TRBJ2-4; a possible D gene is TRBD2 (5 bases). The V gene's germline CDR1 is MRHNA and CDR2 SNTAGT. This CDR3 contains 16 residues. Trimming shortened V by 5 bases and J by 2 bases, and 16 bases separated the two germline ends.

The chain links TRBV28 to TRBJ2-5, with 9 bases aligning to TRBD2. V was pared by 3 bases and J by 1 base, with 6 bases of the junction left unmatched. Germline lookup yields CDR1 MDHEN and CDR2 SYDVKM. CDR3 size: 16 residues. For the CDR3, the DNA is TGTGCCAGCAGTTTCTCGGCTAGCGGGGCCCAAGAGACCCAGTACTTC. Amino acid sequence: CASSFSASGAQETQYF.

V gene TRBV7-2 combines with J gene TRBJ1-1; D call uncertain. CDR3 length: 11 amino acids. V lost 2 bases and J lost 6, with 4 bases in between. Germline CDR1 SGHTA, CDR2 FQGNSA. The CDR3 DNA reads as TGTGCCAGCAGCTTATTGGCTGAAGCTTTCTTT. Protein: CASSLLAEAFF.

The chain couples TRBV2 to TRBJ1-4; D is undetermined. V lost 1 base to trimming and J lost 7 bases, with 4 bases between them. The CDR3 extends over 12 amino acids. Germline CDR1 SNHLY, CDR2 FYNNEI. CDR3 in amino acids: CASSEVGEKLFF. CDR3 bases: TGTGCCAGCAGTGAAGTGGGTGAAAAACTGTTTTTT.

The chain uses TRBV11-3 and TRBJ2-7; 7 bases agree with TRBD2. CDR3 length: 16 amino acids. Losses at the gene ends were 2 bases for V and 0 bases for J; bases not matched to a gene: 7. Germline-derived CDR1 and CDR2 are SGHNT and YENEEA. The CDR3 DNA reads TGTGCCAGCAGCTTATCGGCGGCGGGAGTCTCCTACGAGCAGTACTTC. Protein product: CASSLSAAGVSYEQYF.

The rearrangement links TRBV6-5 to TRBJ1-4; D gene unclear. Trimming removed 5 bases from V and 4 bases from J, with 11 bases in between. CDR1 is MNHEY and CDR2 is SVGAGI in the germline V gene. This CDR3 region has 14 residues. The CDR3 DNA reads as TGTGCCAGCAGTAAGACGGCGAGTAATGAAAAACTGTTTTTT. Translating gives CASSKTASNEKLFF.

This sequence joins TRBV5-4 and TRBJ1-1; D uncertain. The ends were cut back, 4 bases at V and 1 base at J, with 11 bases in the middle. This CDR3 comprises 14 residues. Germline CDR1 SGHNT, CDR2 YYREEE (reference sequence). CDR3: CASSPTAENTEAFF. For the CDR3, the DNA is TGTGCCAGCAGCCCCACGGCGGAGAACACTGAAGCTTTCTTT.

Remarks on this clone: An end of the junction differs from the germline gene, which may be a read error. The J gene is TRBJ1-3, the V gene TRBV5-1, with a weak D call TRBD1 (6 bases). The CDR3 loop spans 10 amino acids. CDR1 is SGHRS, CDR2 YFSETQ, per germline. The CDR3 protein is CASREVQGFF. CDR3 coding DNA: TGCGCCAGCAGAGAGGTACAGGGATTTTTT.

V and J are TRBV6-5 and TRBJ2-5; tentatively, D is TRBD1 or TRBD2 (6 bases each). V was cut by 0 bases and J by 5 bases, with 16 bases left in between. Germline CDR1 and CDR2: MNHEY and SVGAGI. This CDR3 comprises 16 residues. Here the CDR3 DNA reads TGTGCCAGCAGTTACTCAACGGGGGCGCAAAGCGAGACCCAGTACTTC. Translating it yields CASSYSTGAQSETQYF.

This clone was observed a few times. The chain recombines TRBV9 with TRBJ1-2, with D maybe TRBD1 (5 bases). Trimming took off 0 bases at V and 7 bases at J, with 13 bases between the two ends. CDR3 size: 14 residues. CDR1 SGDLS and CDR2 YYNGEE come from the germline V gene. In DNA form, the CDR3 reads TGTGCCAGCAGCGTAGATTCAGGGATTTCTGGCTACACCTTC. It yields the protein CASSVDSGISGYTF. Using reference TRBV9 and TRBJ1-2 for the parts outside the CDR3, the full variable domain is DSGVTQTPKHLITATGQRVTLRCSPRSGDLSVYWYQQSLDQGLQFLIQYYNGEERAKGNILERFSAQQFPDLHSELNLSSLELGDSALYFCASSVDSGISGYTFGSGTRLTVV.

The chain has TRBV13 and TRBJ2-3; D possibly corresponds to TRBD1 (6 bases). Trimming cost V 3 bases and J 1 base, with 8 bases left between them. Germline CDR1 reads PRHDT; CDR2 reads FYEKMQ (reference sequence). The CDR3 runs 14 residues. The DNA of the CDR3 is TGTGCCAGCAGCTTCAACAGGGGCACAGATACGCAGTATTTT. Its protein is CASSFNRGTDTQYF.

V is TRBV6-1 and J is TRBJ2-7, with unresolved D. With 4 bases removed from V and 3 bases from J, the gap between germline ends came to 4 bases. The germline V gene encodes CDR1 MNHNS and CDR2 SASEGT. This CDR3 contains 11 residues. The CDR3 loop is CASSVIYEQYF. CDR3 nucleotides: TGTGCCAGCAGTGTTATCTACGAGCAGTACTTC.

This rearrangement joins TRBV4-1 to TRBJ2-2; D gene uncertain. The germline V gene has CDR1 MGHRA and CDR2 YSYEKL. This CDR3 spans 13 amino acids. V was pared by 3 bases and J by 4 bases, with 6 bases between. Here the CDR3 DNA reads TGCGCCAGCAGCCATTCAAGCACCGGGGAGCTGTTTTTT. This gives the protein CASSHSSTGELFF.

The V gene is TRBV13, the J gene TRBJ1-1; no reliable D call. Trimming pared 1 base from V and 0 bases from J, leaving 3 bases between. CDR1 PRHDT and CDR2 FYEKMQ come from the germline V gene (reference sequence). This CDR3 region has 13 residues. The CDR3 is CASSLAVNTEAFF. The CDR3, as DNA: TGTGCCAGCAGCTTAGCGGTGAACACTGAAGCTTTCTTT.

This chain connects TRBV28 to TRBJ2-7; TRBD1 or TRBD2 may be the D gene (5 bases each). The V end was cut by 1 base, the J end by 0 bases, with 19 bases between. The CDR3 loop spans 18 amino acids. The germline gives CDR1 MDHEN, CDR2 SYDVKM. The DNA for the CDR3 is TGTGCCAGCAGTTTATTGGGGGACGTATTTCAGAGCTCCTACGAGCAGTACTTC. As protein: CASSLLGDVFQSSYEQYF. Complete variable domain (other parts from reference TRBV28 and TRBJ2-7): DVKVTQSSRYLVKRTGEKVFLECVQDMDHENMFWYRQDPGLGLRLIYFSYDVKMKEKGDIPEGYSVSREKKERFSLILESASTNQTSMYLCASSLLGDVFQSSYEQYFGPGTRLTVT.

This clone has only a few counts. This chain links TRBV14 with TRBJ2-3; the D gene is possibly TRBD2 (6 bases). Between the trimmed V and J ends, which lost 4 bases and 2 bases, there was a span of 16 bases. Germline V gene data show CDR1 as SGHDN and CDR2 as FVKESK. This CDR3 is built from 16 residues. The CDR3 spells CASSPWTTRLTDTQYF. The CDR3 nucleotides are TGTGCCAGCAGCCCCTGGACTACCCGGCTCACAGATACGCAGTATTTT.